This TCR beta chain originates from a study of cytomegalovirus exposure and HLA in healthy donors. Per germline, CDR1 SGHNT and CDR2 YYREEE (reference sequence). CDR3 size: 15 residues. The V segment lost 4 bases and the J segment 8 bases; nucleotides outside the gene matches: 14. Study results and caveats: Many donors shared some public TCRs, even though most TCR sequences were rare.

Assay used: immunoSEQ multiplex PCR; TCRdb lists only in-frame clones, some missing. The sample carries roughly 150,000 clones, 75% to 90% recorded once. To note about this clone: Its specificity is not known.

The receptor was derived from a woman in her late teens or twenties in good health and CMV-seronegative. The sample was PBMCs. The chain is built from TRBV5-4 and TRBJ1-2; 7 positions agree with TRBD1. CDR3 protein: CASSGSGQVLRGYTF. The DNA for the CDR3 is TGTGCCAGCAGCGGGAGCGGACAGGTTTTGAGAGGCTACACCTTC.